This T cell receptor (beta chain) was found in a study of control samples from healthy donors and cancer patients. The CDR3 is 14 residues long. The germline V gene has CDR1 KGHSH and CDR2 LQKENI. V was clipped by 4 bases and J by 4 bases, with 13 bases between them. Data came from immunoSEQ multiplex PCR; TCRdb stores just in-frame clones and leaves some out. In the table there are about 130,000 clones, around nine tenths of which are singletons. The receptor comes from a man over 45 in good health. The sequenced material came from blood. This rearrangement joins TRBV18 to TRBJ1-1, with D possibly TRBD1 on 6 matching bases. The CDR3 sequence: CASSLQGPGTEAFF. The CDR3 DNA reads as TGTGCCAGCTCACTCCAGGGGCCGGGCACTGAAGCTTTCTTT.